One and the same sample provided the 8 T cell receptor beta chains below, sequenced in a study of blood T cell repertoires in COVID-19. Using immunoSEQ multiplex PCR, the repertoire was profiled, and TCRdb retains in-frame clones only, with some absent. The sample contains some 50,000 clones, 89% of which appear only once. The material sequenced was peripheral blood. The origin of the receptors is a man aged 55 to 70 with acute or convalescent COVID-19.

V is TRBV15 and J is TRBJ2-2, with no clear D. The germline gives CDR1 LNHNV, CDR2 YYDKDF (reference sequence). This CDR3 contains 12 residues. V lost 10 bases and J 6 bases, leaving 12 bases between the germline ends. The CDR3 DNA reads as TGTGCCATCCCTCGCGCCTCCGGGGAGCTGTTTTTT. Translating gives CAIPRASGELFF.

The chain links TRBV25-1 to TRBJ1-5, with D possibly matching TRBD1 (6 bases). CDR1 is MGHDK, CDR2 SYGVNS, per germline. The ends were cut back, 3 bases at V and 3 bases at J, with 9 bases in the middle. This CDR3 comprises 14 residues. The DNA of the CDR3 is TGTGCCAGCAGTGAGCCAGGGGACAATCAGCCCCAGCATTTT. It translates to CASSEPGDNQPQHF.

CDR3 nucleotide sequence: TGTGCCAGCAGCCAAGCCCAAAGGGGGCCTGGGGAGCTGTTTTTT. Translating gives CASSQAQRGPGELFF. The gene calls are TRBV14 and TRBJ2-2; 7 bases fit TRBD1. Unmatched junction bases numbered 7, after V lost 1 base and J lost 8 bases. Germline CDR1 reads SGHDN; CDR2 reads FVKESK. The CDR3 extends over 15 amino acids. Using reference TRBV14 and TRBJ2-2 for the parts outside the CDR3, the full variable domain is EAGVTQFPSHSVIEKGQTVTLRCDPISGHDNLYWYRRVMGKEIKFLLHFVKESKQDESGMPNNRFLAERTGGTYSTLKVQPAELEDSGVYFCASSQAQRGPGELFFGEGSRLTVL.

V gene TRBV2 combines with J gene TRBJ1-2, with D perhaps TRBD1 (6 bases). Trimming shortened V by 6 bases and J by 3 bases, and 11 bases separated the two germline ends. From germline, CDR1 is SNHLY and CDR2 FYNNEI. The CDR3 is made up of 13 amino acids. This CDR3 reads CASSSTGDYGYTF. Written as DNA, the CDR3 is TGTGCCAGCAGCTCGACAGGTGACTATGGCTACACCTTC.

V gene TRBV2 combines with J gene TRBJ1-6; 7 bases align to TRBD1. This CDR3 has 13 amino acids. J was trimmed by 8 bases and V by 7 bases; bases with no gene match: 5. Germline CDR1 reads SNHLY; CDR2 reads FYNNEI. In DNA form, the CDR3 reads TGTGCCAGCATTAACAGGGGTGATTCACCCCTCCACTTT. It yields the protein CASINRGDSPLHF.

This sequence joins TRBV7-8 and TRBJ1-1; D perhaps matches TRBD1 (6 bases). Trimming pared 5 bases from V and 0 bases from J, leaving 16 bases between. CDR3 length: 16 amino acids. Germline V gene data show CDR1 as SGHVS and CDR2 as FQNEAQ. The CDR3 reads CASSRGTQGMNTEAFF. The CDR3 DNA reads TGTGCCAGCAGCCGCGGGACACAAGGCATGAACACTGAAGCTTTCTTT.

The chain uses TRBV10-3 and TRBJ1-5, with D perhaps matching TRBD1 (5 bases). This CDR3 contains 12 residues. V lost 11 bases and J 7 bases, leaving 15 bases between the germline ends. Germline lookup yields CDR1 ENHRY and CDR2 SYGVKD. Here the CDR3 reads CAVGTGDQPQHF. As DNA, the CDR3 is TGTGCCGTCGGAACGGGGGACCAGCCCCAGCATTTT.

The V call is TRBV6-1, the J call TRBJ1-5; no reliable D call. V lost 3 bases and J 6 bases, leaving 6 bases between the germline ends. This CDR3 contains 12 residues. Germline V lookup: CDR1 MNHNS, CDR2 SASEGT. The CDR3 nucleotides are TGTGCCAGCAGTGACCCGGGTCAGCCCCAGCATTTT. Protein: CASSDPGQPQHF.